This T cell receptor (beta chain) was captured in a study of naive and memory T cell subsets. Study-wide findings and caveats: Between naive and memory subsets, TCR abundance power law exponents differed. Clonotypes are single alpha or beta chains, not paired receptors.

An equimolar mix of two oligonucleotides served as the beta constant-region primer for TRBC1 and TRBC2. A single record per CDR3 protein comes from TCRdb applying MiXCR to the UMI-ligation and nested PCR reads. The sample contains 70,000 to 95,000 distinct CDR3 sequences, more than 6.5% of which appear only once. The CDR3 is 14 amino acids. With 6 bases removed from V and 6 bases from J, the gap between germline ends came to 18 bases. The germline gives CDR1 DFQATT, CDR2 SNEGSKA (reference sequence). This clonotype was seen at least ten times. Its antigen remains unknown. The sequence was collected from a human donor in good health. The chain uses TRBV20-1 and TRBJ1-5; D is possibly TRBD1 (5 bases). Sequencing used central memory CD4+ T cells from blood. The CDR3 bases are TGCAGTGCCAAGAGCCCCAGGGCCGGTCAGCCCCAGCATTTT. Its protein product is CSAKSPRAGQPQHF.